This T cell receptor beta chain was obtained from a study of CD8 T cells in ankylosing spondylitis. The study's findings and limits: In peripheral blood, disease-linked CD8+ clones occurred at relatively low frequencies.

The germline gives CDR1 SGDLS, CDR2 YYNGEE. V was cut by 3 bases and J by 5 bases, with 15 bases left in between. CDR3 length: 14 residues. This clonotype was detected many times. Antigen: not known. Via MiXCR, TCRdb re-called the 5' RACE reads, giving one row per CDR3 protein. The repertoire consists of more than 35,000 distinct CDR3 sequences, with roughly 2.5% occurring once and the leading ten covering approximately 4.5%. This TCR came from a male donor with ankylosing spondylitis or in good health (not recorded which). The chain employs TRBV9 and TRBJ2-7; tentatively, D is TRBD1 or TRBD2 (6 bases each). The sample taken for sequencing was blood, either unsorted or a sorted T cell fraction (not recorded which). This CDR3 reads CASSALPGADEQYF. The CDR3 bases are TGTGCCAGCAGCGCGCTACCGGGGGCGGACGAGCAGTACTTC.